This is a list of T cell receptor beta chains from one sample in a study of breast tumors, draining lymph nodes, adjacent tissues. TCRdb reanalysed the multiplex PCR reads using MiXCR and keeps one entry per CDR3 protein. This sample has around 290,000 distinct CDR3 sequences, with around 31% found just once. Source material: axillary lymph node tissue. The receptors shown here come from a female donor with breast cancer. Some clones in this sample may be carry-over from other donors' samples. Both conserved end residues are part of each CDR3. Each record gives: V gene, J gene, D gene, clone size, CDR3 protein, CDR3 DNA. A D gene is named only where the DNA matches it firmly. Rows may omit the clone size; those that give it use once, few, many or a size class.

TRBV5-1	TRBJ1-4	TRBD1	many	CASSLVGTGNEKLFF	TGCGCCAGCAGCTTGGTCGGGACAGGGAATGAAAAACTGTTTTTT
TRBV28	TRBJ2-7	TRBD2	NA	CASRSAGGAYEQYF	TGTGCCAGTCGGTCGGCGGGGGGCGCCTACGAGCAGTACTTC
TRBV5-4	TRBJ2-6	NA	NA	CASSWTGANVLTF	TGTGCCAGCAGCTGGACAGGGGCCAACGTCCTGACTTTC
TRBV6-1	TRBJ2-5	TRBD1	few	CASSEDEGQGSETKYF	TGTGCCAGCAGTGAAGATGAGGGACAGGGGTCAGAGACCAAGTACTTC
TRBV7-2	TRBJ2-1	TRBD2	many	CASSLVTSGYNEQFF	TGTGCCAGCAGCTTAGTAACTAGCGGTTACAATGAGCAGTTCTTC
TRBV2	TRBJ2-2	NA	many	CAIVTLENTGELFF	TGTGCCATAGTCACCCTCGAGAACACCGGGGAGCTGTTTTTT
TRBV24-1	TRBJ1-6	TRBD1	NA	CATSRGDDSPLHF	TGTGCCACCAGCAGGGGGGATGATTCACCCCTCCACTTT
TRBV10-3	TRBJ1-1	NA	NA	CAISESPPWMVSTEAFF	TGTGCCATCAGTGAGTCTCCCCCCTGGATGGTTTCCACTGAAGCTTTCTTT
TRBV6-6	TRBJ2-7	NA	many	CASSYTEDLGGEQYF	TGTGCCAGCAGCTATACAGAGGACTTAGGCGGCGAGCAGTACTTC
TRBV3-2	TRBJ2-7	NA	many	CASSQVRGSSYEQYF	TGTGCCAGCAGCCAAGTTCGCGGGAGCTCCTACGAGCAGTACTTC
TRBV3-1	TRBJ2-7	TRBD2	few	CASSAGLIYEQYF	TGTGCCAGCAGCGCGGGACTAATCTACGAGCAGTACTTC
TRBV12-3/TRBV12-4	TRBJ2-7	TRBD2	many	CASRRAGGPPYF	TGTGCCAGCAGACGTGCGGGAGGCCCCCCGTACTTC
TRBV2	TRBJ2-1	NA	NA	CASSERGGQYNEQFF	TGTGCCAGCAGTGAACGCGGGGGCCAGTACAATGAGCAGTTCTTC
TRBV5-1	TRBJ1-2	TRBD1	NA	CASSQGGSGGYTF	TGCGCCAGCAGCCAAGGGGGCTCGGGTGGCTACACCTTC
TRBV20-1	TRBJ1-3	NA	many	CSASSGTGNTIYF	TGCAGTGCCAGCTCAGGTACTGGAAACACCATATATTTT
TRBV15	TRBJ2-3	TRBD1	many	CATSREQGIPTDTQYF	TGTGCCACCAGCAGAGAACAGGGGATACCCACAGATACGCAGTATTTT
TRBV28	TRBJ1-4	NA	few	CASSFQQPHEKLFF	TGTGCCAGCAGTTTCCAACAGCCACATGAAAAACTGTTTTTT
TRBV5-6	TRBJ2-5	NA	few	CASSLERGRALETQYF	TGTGCCAGCAGCTTGGAAAGGGGGAGGGCCCTCGAGACCCAGTACTTC
TRBV7-9	TRBJ2-7	NA	many	CASSLGAIGYEQYF	TGTGCCAGCAGTTTAGGGGCGATCGGTTACGAGCAGTACTTC
TRBV5-1	TRBJ1-1	NA	NA	CASSFGALTEAFF	TGCGCCAGCAGCTTCGGGGCTCTCACTGAAGCTTTCTTT
TRBV3-1	TRBJ2-2	TRBD2	few	CASSQVASGANTGELFF	TGTGCCAGCAGCCAAGTTGCTAGCGGGGCGAACACCGGGGAGCTGTTTTTT
TRBV20-1	TRBJ1-5	NA	many	CSARRGIFSNQPQHF	TGCAGTGCTAGACGAGGGATCTTTAGCAATCAGCCCCAGCATTTT
TRBV4-1	TRBJ2-1	TRBD2	many	CASSQGFAGGDNEQFF	TGCGCCAGCAGCCAAGGATTCGCGGGAGGAGACAATGAGCAGTTCTTC
TRBV20-1	TRBJ2-1	NA	many	CSASGRGEQFF	TGCAGTGCTAGCGGGAGAGGTGAGCAGTTCTTC
TRBV11-1	TRBJ1-2	NA	NA	CASSLDRDANYGYTF	TGTGCCAGCAGCTTAGACAGGGACGCTAACTATGGCTACACCTTC
TRBV9	TRBJ2-2	NA	many	CASSVVGSHGELFF	TGTGCCAGCAGCGTAGTGGGGAGTCACGGGGAGCTGTTTTTT
TRBV6-2/TRBV6-3	TRBJ1-4	TRBD1	many	CASSSPGTGNEKLFF	TGTGCCAGCAGTTCCCCCGGGACAGGGAATGAAAAACTGTTTTTT
TRBV12-3/TRBV12-4	TRBJ2-5	NA	many	CASRLGGETQYF	TGTGCCAGCAGGCTAGGGGGAGAGACCCAGTACTTC
TRBV5-4	TRBJ1-1	TRBD1	once	CASSLGGSSTEAFF	TGTGCCAGCAGCTTAGGGGGCTCTAGCACTGAAGCTTTCTTT
TRBV2	TRBJ2-7	NA	many	CASSDQGRDEQYF	TGTGCCAGCAGTGACCAGGGGCGGGACGAGCAGTACTTC
TRBV14	TRBJ2-5	NA	many	CASSQTRGRGGVETQYF	TGTGCCAGCAGCCAAACTCGGGGGAGAGGGGGAGTTGAGACCCAGTACTTC
TRBV6-5	TRBJ2-2	TRBD2	many	CASSYIRGGSGELFF	TGTGCCAGCAGTTACATCCGCGGGGGTTCCGGGGAGCTGTTTTTT
TRBV6-2/TRBV6-3	TRBJ1-5	TRBD1	NA	CASTKRGLGNQPQHF	TGTGCCAGCACTAAAAGGGGGCTGGGGAATCAGCCCCAGCATTTT
TRBV27	TRBJ2-3	NA	many	CASIGFDTQYF	TGTGCCAGCATTGGGTTCGATACGCAGTATTTT
TRBV11-1	TRBJ2-3	NA	NA	CASSLELGTRQTDTQYF	TGTGCCAGCAGCTTAGAACTGGGGACCCGCCAAACAGATACGCAGTATTTT
TRBV10-1	TRBJ2-5	TRBD2	NA	CASIGTSRETQYF	TGCGCCAGCATAGGGACTAGTCGGGAGACCCAGTACTTC
TRBV5-6	TRBJ2-3	TRBD2	many	CASSLVGLHERGQYF	TGTGCCAGCAGCTTGGTGGGACTACACGAGAGGGGGCAGTATTTT
TRBV28	TRBJ1-6	NA	NA	CASSRDTRNSPLHF	TGTGCCAGCAGCCGAGACACGAGGAATTCACCCCTCCACTTT
TRBV19	TRBJ1-2	TRBD1	NA	CASGRDRTYGYTF	TGTGCCAGTGGCCGGGACAGGACCTATGGCTACACCTTC
TRBV19	TRBJ2-2	NA	NA	CASTFREGRIKKQGGELFF	TGTGCCAGTACCTTTCGAGAGGGGCGCATTAAGAAACAGGGCGGGGAGCTGTTTTTT
TRBV19	TRBJ2-5	NA	many	CASSVDTEETQYF	TGTGCCAGTAGTGTAGACACGGAAGAGACCCAGTACTTC
TRBV6-1	TRBJ1-2	TRBD1	many	CASSETGAYGYTF	TGTGCCAGCAGTGAAACAGGGGCCTATGGCTACACCTTC